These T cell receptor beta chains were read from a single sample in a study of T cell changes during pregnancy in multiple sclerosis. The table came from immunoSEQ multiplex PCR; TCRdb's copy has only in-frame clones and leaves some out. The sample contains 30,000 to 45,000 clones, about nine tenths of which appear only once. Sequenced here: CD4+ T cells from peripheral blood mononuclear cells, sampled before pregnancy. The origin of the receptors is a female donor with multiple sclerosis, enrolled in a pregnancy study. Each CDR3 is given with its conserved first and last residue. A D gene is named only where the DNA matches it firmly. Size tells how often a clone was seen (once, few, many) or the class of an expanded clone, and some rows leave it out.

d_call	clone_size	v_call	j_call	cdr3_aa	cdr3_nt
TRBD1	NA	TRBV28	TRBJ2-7	CASKQGASGNYEQYF	TGTGCCAGCAAACAGGGGGCCTCAGGCAACTACGAGCAGTACTTC
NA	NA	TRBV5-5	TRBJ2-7	CASSPEEGPGYEQYF	TGTGCCAGCAGCCCGGAGGAGGGACCGGGCTACGAGCAGTACTTC
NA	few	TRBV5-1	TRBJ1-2	CASSFLTGNYGYTF	TGCGCCAGCAGCTTCCTGACAGGCAACTATGGCTACACCTTC
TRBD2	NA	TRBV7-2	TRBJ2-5	CASSLWSGEETQYF	TGTGCCAGCAGCTTATGGAGCGGGGAAGAGACCCAGTACTTC
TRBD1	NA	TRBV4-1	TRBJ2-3	CASSQDRTGKAADTQYF	TGCGCCAGCAGCCAAGATAGGACAGGGAAAGCCGCAGATACGCAGTATTTT
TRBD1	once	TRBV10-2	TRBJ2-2	CASRGQGAGELFF	TGCGCCAGCAGGGGACAGGGGGCCGGGGAGCTGTTTTTT
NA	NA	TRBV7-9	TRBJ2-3	CASSPADTQYF	TGTGCCAGCTCACCAGCAGATACGCAGTATTTT
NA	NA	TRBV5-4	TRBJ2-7	CASSRGQTYEQYF	TGTGCCAGCAGCCGAGGGCAGACCTACGAGCAGTACTTC
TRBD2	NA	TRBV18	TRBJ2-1	CASSPPTSGSYNEQFF	TGTGCCAGCTCACCACCGACTAGCGGGAGTTACAATGAGCAGTTCTTC
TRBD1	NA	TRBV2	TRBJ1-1	CASGTAKNTEAFF	TGTGCCAGCGGGACAGCCAAGAACACTGAAGCTTTCTTT
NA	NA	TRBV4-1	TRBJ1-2	CASSQEGGAYGYTF	TGCGCCAGCAGCCAAGAGGGAGGGGCCTATGGCTACACCTTC
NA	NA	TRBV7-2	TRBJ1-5	CASSLFHNQPQHF	TGTGCCAGCAGCTTATTTCACAATCAGCCCCAGCATTTT
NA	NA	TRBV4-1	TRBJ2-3	CASSQGTVLTDTQYF	TGCGCCAGCAGCCAAGGGACTGTACTCACAGATACGCAGTATTTT
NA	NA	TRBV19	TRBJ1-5	CASRYEEGYSNQPQHF	TGTGCCAGCAGGTACGAAGAAGGATATAGCAATCAGCCCCAGCATTTT
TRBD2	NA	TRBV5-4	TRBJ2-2	CASRRTSGFNTGELFF	TGTGCCAGCAGGCGGACTAGCGGCTTTAACACCGGGGAGCTGTTTTTT
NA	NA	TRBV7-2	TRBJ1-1	CASSLDMNTEAFF	TGTGCCAGCAGCTTGGACATGAACACTGAAGCTTTCTTT
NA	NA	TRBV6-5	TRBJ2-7	CASSYSGHPEYEQYF	TGTGCCAGCAGTTACTCGGGACATCCCGAGTACGAGCAGTACTTC
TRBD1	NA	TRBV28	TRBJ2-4	CASSLPWTGSPKYF	TGTGCCAGCAGTTTACCATGGACAGGGAGTCCGAAGTACTTC
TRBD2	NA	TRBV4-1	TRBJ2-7	CASSQDPSGRISYEQYF	TGCGCCAGCAGCCAAGACCCCAGCGGGAGGATCTCCTACGAGCAGTACTTC
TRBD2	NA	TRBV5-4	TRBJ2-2	CASGTGTSRSTGELFF	TGTGCCAGCGGAACCGGGACTAGCAGATCCACCGGGGAGCTGTTTTTT
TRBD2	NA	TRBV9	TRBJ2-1	CASSVEWGTSGYNEQFF	TGTGCCAGCAGCGTAGAATGGGGGACTAGCGGCTACAATGAGCAGTTCTTC
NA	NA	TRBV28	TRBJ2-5	CASTPNGEYQETQYF	TGTGCCAGCACCCCTAATGGGGAGTACCAAGAGACCCAGTACTTC
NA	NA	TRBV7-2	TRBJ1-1	CASSRDLNTEAFF	TGTGCCAGCAGCCGGGATTTGAACACTGAAGCTTTCTTT
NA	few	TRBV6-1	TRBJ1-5	CAGGTGPNQPQHF	TGTGCCGGGGGTACAGGGCCCAATCAGCCCCAGCATTTT
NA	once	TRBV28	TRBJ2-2	CASSLPKGVTGELFF	TGTGCCAGCAGTTTACCCAAAGGGGTAACCGGGGAGCTGTTTTTT
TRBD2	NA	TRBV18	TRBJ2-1	CASSPPMASGRNEQFF	TGTGCCAGCTCACCACCGATGGCTAGCGGGAGAAATGAGCAGTTCTTC
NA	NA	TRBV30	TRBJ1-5	CAWSGTLEPQHF	TGTGCCTGGTCTGGGACACTCGAGCCCCAGCATTTT
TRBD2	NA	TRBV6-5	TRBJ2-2	CASLGLDRTGELFF	TGTGCCAGCCTGGGACTAGATAGGACCGGGGAGCTGTTTTTT
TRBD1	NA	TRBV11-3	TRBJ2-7	CASSSGTGGSHEQYF	TGTGCCAGCAGCTCGGGGACAGGGGGATCCCACGAGCAGTACTTC
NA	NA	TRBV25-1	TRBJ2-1	CASSDAGYNEQFF	TGTGCCAGCAGTGACGCAGGGTACAATGAGCAGTTCTTC
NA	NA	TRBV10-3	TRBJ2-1	CAISYLSGSSYNEQFF	TGTGCCATCAGTTACCTAAGCGGCAGCTCCTACAATGAGCAGTTCTTC
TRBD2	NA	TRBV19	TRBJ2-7	CASSIGREAHYEQYF	TGTGCCAGTAGTATTGGGCGGGAGGCCCACTACGAGCAGTACTTC
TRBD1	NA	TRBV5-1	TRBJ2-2	CASSRSTGTDFGELFF	TGCGCCAGCAGCCGTTCAACCGGGACAGATTTCGGGGAGCTGTTTTTT
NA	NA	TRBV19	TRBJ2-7	CASSIRVSSYEQYF	TGTGCCAGTAGTATACGCGTGAGCTCCTACGAGCAGTACTTC
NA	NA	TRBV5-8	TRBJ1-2	CASSFTGSVLLGYTF	TGTGCCAGCAGCTTTACAGGGTCCGTCTTATTAGGCTACACCTTC